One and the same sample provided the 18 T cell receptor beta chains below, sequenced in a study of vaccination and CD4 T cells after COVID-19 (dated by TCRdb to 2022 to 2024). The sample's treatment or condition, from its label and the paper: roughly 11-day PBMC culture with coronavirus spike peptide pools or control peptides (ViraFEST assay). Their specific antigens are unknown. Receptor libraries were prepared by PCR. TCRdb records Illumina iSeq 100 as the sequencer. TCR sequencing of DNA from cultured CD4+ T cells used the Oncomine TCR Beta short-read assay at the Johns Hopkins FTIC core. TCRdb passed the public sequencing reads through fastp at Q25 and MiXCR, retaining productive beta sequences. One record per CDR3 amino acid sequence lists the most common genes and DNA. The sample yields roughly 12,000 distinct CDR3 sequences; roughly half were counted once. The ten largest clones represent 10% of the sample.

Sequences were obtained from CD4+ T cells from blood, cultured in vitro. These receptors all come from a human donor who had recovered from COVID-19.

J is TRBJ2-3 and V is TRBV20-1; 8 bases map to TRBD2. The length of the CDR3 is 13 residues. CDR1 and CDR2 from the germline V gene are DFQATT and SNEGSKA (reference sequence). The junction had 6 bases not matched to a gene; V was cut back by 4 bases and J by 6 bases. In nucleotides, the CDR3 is TGCAGTGCTAAGAGCGGGAGTGTGGATACGCAGTATTTT. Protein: CSAKSGSVDTQYF.

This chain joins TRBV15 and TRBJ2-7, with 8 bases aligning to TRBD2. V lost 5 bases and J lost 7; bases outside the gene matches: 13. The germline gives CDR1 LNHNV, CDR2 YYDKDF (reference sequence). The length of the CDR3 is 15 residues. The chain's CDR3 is CATSPLSGGVVEQYF. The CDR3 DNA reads TGTGCCACCAGCCCCCTCTCGGGAGGGGTGGTAGAGCAGTACTTC.

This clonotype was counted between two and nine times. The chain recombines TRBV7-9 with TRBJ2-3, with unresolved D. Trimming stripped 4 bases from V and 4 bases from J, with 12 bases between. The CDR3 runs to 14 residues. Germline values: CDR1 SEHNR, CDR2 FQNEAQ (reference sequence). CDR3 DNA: TGTGCCAGCAGCTCTCCCCGGTCGGCAGATACGCAGTATTTT. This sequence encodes CASSSPRSADTQYF.

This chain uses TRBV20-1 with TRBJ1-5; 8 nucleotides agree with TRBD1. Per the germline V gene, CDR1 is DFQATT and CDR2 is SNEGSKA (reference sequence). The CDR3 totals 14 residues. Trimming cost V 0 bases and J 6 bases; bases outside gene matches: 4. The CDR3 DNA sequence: TGCAGTGCTAGAGATGGCACAGGGGGTCAGCCCCAGCATTTT. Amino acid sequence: CSARDGTGGQPQHF.

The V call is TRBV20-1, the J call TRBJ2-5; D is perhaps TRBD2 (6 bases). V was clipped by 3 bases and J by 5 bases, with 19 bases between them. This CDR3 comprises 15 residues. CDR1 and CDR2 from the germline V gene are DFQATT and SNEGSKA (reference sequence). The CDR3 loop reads CSASPSGVRRETQYF. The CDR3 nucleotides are TGCAGTGCTAGCCCGTCGGGAGTGAGGCGGGAGACCCAGTACTTC.

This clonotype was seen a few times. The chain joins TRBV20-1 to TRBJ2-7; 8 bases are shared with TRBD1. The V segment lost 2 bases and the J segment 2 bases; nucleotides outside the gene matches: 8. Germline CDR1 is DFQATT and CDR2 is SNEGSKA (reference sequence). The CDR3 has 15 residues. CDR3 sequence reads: CSARSMTGDPYEQYF. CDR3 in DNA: TGCAGTGCTAGATCTATGACAGGGGATCCCTACGAGCAGTACTTC.

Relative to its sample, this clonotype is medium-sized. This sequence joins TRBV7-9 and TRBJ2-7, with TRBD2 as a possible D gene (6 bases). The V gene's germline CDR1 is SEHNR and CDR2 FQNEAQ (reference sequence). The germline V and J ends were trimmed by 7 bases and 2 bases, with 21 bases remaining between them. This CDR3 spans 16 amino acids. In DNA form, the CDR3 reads TGTGCCAGCACCCCCCGGGGGAGTAGGGTGCCCTACGAGCAGTACTTC. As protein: CASTPRGSRVPYEQYF.

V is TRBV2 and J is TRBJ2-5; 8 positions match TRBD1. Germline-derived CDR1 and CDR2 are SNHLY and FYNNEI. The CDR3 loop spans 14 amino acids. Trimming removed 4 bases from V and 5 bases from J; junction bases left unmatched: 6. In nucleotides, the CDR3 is TGTGCCAGCAGTGTCACAGGGGGTTTGGAGACCCAGTACTTC. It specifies CASSVTGGLETQYF. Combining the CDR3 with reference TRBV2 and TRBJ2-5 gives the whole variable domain EPEVTQTPSHQVTQMGQEVILRCVPISNHLYFYWYRQILGQKVEFLVSFYNNEISEKSEIFDDQFSVERPDGSNFTLKIRSTKLEDSAMYFCASSVTGGLETQYFGPGTRLLVL.

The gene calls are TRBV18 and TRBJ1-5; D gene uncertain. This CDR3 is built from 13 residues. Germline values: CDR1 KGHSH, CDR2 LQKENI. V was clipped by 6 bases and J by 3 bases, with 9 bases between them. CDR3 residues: CASSPAFNQPQHF. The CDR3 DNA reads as TGTGCCAGCTCTCCCGCATTCAATCAGCCCCAGCATTTT.

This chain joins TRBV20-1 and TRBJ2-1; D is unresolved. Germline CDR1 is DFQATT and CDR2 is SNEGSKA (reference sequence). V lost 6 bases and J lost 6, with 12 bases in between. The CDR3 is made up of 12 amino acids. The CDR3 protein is CSAPKAGNEQFF. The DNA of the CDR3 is TGCAGTGCCCCAAAGGCAGGCAATGAGCAGTTCTTC.

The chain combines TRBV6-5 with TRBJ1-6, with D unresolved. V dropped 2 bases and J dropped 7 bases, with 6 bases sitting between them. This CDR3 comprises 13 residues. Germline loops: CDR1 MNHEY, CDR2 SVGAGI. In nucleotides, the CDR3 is TGTGCCAGCAGTTACCAAGAAAATTCACCCCTCCACTTT. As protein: CASSYQENSPLHF.

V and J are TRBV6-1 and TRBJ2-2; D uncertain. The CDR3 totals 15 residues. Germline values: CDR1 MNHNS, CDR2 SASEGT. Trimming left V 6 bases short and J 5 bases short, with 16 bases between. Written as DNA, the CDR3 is TGTGCCAGCAGCACGGACGGCGCCCCAACCGGGGAGCTGTTTTTT. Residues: CASSTDGAPTGELFF.

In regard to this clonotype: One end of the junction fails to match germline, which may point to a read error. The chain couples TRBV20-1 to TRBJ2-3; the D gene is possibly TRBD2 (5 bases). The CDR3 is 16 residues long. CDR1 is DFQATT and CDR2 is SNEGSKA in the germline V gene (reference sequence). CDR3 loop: CSTRPGRATGTDTQYF. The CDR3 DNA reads TGCAGTACTAGACCGGGCAGAGCCACTGGCACAGATACGCAGTATTTT.

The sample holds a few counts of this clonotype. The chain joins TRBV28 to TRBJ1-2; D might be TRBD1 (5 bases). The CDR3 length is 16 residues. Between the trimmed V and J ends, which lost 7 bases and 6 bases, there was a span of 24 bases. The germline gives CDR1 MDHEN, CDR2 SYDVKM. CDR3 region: CASNAGGTLLSNGYTF. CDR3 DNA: TGTGCCAGCAATGCCGGGGGGACCCTCCTTTCGAATGGCTACACCTTC.

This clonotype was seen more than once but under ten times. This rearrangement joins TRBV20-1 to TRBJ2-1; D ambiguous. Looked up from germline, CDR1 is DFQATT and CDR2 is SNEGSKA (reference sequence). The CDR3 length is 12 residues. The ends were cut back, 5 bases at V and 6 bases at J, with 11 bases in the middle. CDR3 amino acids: CSAWNQFNEQFF. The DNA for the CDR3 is TGCAGTGCTTGGAATCAATTCAATGAGCAGTTCTTC.

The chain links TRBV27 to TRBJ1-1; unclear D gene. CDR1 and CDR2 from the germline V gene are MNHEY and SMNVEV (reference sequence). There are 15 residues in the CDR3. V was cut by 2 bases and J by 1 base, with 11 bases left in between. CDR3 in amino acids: CASSLKAGGNTEAFF. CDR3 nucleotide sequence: TGTGCCAGCAGTTTAAAGGCAGGTGGGAACACTGAAGCTTTCTTT.

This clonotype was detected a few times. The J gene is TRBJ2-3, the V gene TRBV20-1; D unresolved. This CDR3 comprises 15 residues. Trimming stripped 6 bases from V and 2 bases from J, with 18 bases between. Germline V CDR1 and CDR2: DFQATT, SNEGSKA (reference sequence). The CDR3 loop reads CSAPNLRADTDTQYF. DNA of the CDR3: TGCAGTGCCCCCAACCTTCGGGCCGACACAGATACGCAGTATTTT.

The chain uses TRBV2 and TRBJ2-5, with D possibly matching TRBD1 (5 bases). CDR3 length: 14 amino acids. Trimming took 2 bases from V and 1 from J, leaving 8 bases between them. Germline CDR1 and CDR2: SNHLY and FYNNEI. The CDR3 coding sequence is TGTGCCAGCAGTGAACGAACAGGCCAAGAGACCCAGTACTTC. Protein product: CASSERTGQETQYF.